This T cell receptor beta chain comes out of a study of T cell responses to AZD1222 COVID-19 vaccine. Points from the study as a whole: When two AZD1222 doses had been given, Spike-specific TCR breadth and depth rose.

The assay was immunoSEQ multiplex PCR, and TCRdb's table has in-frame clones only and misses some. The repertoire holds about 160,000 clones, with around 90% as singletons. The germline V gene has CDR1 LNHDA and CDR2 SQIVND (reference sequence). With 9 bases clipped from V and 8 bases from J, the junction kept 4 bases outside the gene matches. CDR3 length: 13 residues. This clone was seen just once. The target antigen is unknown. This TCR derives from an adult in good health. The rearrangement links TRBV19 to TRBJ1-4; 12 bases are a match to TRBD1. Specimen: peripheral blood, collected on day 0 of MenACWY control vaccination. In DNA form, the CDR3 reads TGTGCCAGCGAGGGGACAGGGGGCGAAAAACTGTTTTTT. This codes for CASEGTGGEKLFF.